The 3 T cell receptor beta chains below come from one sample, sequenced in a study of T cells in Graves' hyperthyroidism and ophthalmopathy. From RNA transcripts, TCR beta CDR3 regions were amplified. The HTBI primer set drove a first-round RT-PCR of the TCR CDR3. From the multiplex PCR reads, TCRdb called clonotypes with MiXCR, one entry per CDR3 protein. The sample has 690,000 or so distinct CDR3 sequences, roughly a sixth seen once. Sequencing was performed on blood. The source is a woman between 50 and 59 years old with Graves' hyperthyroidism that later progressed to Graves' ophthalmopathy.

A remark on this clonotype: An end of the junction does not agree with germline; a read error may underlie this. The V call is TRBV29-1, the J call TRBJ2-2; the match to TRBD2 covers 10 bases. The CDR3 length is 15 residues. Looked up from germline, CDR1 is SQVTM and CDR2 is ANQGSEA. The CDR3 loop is CSVGSGGSSTEELFF. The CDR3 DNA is TGCAGCGTTGGTAGCGGGGGGTCCTCAACCGAGGAGCTGTTTTTT.

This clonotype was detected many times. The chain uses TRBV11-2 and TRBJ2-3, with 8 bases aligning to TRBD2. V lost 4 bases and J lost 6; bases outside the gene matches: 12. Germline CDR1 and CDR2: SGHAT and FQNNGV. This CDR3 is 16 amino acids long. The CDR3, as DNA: TGTGCCAGCAGCTCCCCCCTACGGGGGGGGGCGGATACGCAGTATTTT. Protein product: CASSSPLRGGADTQYF. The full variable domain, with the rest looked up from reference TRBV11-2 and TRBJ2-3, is EAGVAQSPRYKIIEKRQSVAFWCNPISGHATLYWYQQILGQGPKLLIQFQNNGVVDDSQLPKDRFSAERLKGVDSTLKIQPAKLEDSAVYLCASSSPLRGGADTQYFGPGTRLTVL.

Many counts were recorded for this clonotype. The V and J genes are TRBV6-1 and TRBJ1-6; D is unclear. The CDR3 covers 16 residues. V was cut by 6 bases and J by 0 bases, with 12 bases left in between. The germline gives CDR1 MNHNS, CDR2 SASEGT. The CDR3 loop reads CASRVALSSYNSPLHF. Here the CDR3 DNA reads TGTGCCAGCAGAGTTGCGCTTAGCTCCTATAATTCACCCCTCCACTTT.